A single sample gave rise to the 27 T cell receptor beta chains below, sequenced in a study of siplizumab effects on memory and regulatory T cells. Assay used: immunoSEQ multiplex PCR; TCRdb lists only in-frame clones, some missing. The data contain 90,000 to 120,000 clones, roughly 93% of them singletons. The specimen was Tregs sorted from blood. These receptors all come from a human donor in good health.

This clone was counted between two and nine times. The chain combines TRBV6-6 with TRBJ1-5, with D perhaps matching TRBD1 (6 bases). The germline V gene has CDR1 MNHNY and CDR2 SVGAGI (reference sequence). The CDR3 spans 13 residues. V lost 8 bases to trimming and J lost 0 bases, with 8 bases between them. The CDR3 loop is CASGQTSNQPQHF. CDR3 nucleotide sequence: TGTGCCAGCGGACAGACTAGCAATCAGCCCCAGCATTTT.

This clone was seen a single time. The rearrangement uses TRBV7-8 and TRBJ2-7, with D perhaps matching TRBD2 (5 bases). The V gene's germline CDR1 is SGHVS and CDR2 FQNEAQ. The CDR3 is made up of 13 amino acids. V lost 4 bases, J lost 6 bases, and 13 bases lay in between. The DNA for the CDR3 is TGTGCCAGCAGCTCCTATCGGGGAGCCGAGCAGTACTTC. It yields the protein CASSSYRGAEQYF.

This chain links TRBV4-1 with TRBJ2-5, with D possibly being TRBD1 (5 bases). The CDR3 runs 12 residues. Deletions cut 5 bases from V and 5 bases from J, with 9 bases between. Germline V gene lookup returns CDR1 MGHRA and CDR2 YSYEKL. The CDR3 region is CASSGARETQYF. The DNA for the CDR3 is TGCGCCAGCAGCGGGGCCAGGGAGACCCAGTACTTC.

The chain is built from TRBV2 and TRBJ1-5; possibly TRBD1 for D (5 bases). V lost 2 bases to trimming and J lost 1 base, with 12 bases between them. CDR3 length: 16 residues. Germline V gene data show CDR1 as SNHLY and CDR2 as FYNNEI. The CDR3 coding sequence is TGTGCCAGCAGTGAAACCCCCAACAGGAGCAATCAGCCCCAGCATTTT. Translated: CASSETPNRSNQPQHF.

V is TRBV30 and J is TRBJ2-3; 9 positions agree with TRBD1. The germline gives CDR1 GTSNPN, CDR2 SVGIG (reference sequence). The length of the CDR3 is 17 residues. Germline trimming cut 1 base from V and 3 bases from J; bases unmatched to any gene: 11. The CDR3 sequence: CAWSARTGAGWTDTQYF. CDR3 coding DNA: TGTGCCTGGAGTGCCCGGACAGGGGCGGGTTGGACAGATACGCAGTATTTT. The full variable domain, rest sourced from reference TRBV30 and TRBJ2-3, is SQTIHQWPATLVQPVGSPLSLECTVEGTSNPNLYWYRQAAGRGLQLLFYSVGIGQISSEVPQNLSASRPQDRQFILSSKKLLLSDSGFYLCAWSARTGAGWTDTQYFGPGTRLTVL.

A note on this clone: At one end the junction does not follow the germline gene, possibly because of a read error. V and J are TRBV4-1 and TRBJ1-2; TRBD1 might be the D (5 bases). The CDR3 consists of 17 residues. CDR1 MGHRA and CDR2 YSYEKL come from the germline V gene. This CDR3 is CASSKEELPGRHYGYTF. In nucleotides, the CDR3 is TGCGCCAGCAGCAAAGAAGAGCTACCGGGACGGCACTATGGCTACACCTTC.

CDR3 amino acids: CASSSRTSGVLTDTQYF. CDR3 coding DNA: TGTGCCAGCAGCTCCAGGACTAGCGGGGTGCTCACAGATACGCAGTATTTT. The V and J genes are TRBV11-2 and TRBJ2-3; 12 nucleotides match TRBD2. Trimming at V came to 4 bases and at J to 2 bases, leaving 7 bases not matched to a gene. The CDR3 is made up of 17 amino acids. Germline lookup yields CDR1 SGHAT and CDR2 FQNNGV.

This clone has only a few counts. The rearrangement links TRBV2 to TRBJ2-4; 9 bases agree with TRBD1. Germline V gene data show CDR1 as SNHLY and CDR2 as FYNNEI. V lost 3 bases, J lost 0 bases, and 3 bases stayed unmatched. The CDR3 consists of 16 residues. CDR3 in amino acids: CASSEPGQGAKNIQYF. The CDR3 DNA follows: TGTGCCAGCAGTGAGCCGGGACAGGGAGCCAAAAACATTCAGTACTTC.

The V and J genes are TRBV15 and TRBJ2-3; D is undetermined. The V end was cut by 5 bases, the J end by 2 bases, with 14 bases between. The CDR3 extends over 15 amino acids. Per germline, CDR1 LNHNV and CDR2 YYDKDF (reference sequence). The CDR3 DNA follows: TGTGCCACCAGCCGTCTCTCGATACTCACAGATACGCAGTATTTT. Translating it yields CATSRLSILTDTQYF.

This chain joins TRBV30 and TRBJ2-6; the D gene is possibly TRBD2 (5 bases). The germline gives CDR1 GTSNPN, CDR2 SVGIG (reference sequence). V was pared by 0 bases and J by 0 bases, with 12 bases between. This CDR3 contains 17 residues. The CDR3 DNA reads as TGTGCCTGGAGTGTACATTTGGGGAGCTCTGGGGCCAACGTCCTGACTTTC. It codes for CAWSVHLGSSGANVLTF.

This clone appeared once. Here the CDR3 DNA reads TGTGCCAGCAGCTTCCTTCCTGATGATGGCTACACCTTC. This codes for CASSFLPDDGYTF. This chain connects TRBV7-9 to TRBJ1-2; D not resolved. The germline CDR1 and CDR2 sequences are SEHNR and FQNEAQ (reference sequence). The CDR3 extends over 13 amino acids. With 3 bases removed from V and 6 bases from J, the gap between germline ends came to 11 bases.

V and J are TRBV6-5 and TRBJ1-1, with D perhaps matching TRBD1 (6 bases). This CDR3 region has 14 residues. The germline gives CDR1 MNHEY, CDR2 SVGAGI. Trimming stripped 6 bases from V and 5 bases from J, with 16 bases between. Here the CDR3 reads CASRLTGSGTEAFF. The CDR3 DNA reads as TGTGCCAGCAGACTAACAGGGTCTGGAACTGAAGCTTTCTTT.

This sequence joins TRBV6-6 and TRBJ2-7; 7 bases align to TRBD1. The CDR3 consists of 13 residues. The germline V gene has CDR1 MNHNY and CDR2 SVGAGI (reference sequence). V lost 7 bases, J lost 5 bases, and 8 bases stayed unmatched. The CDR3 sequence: CASTETGANEQYF. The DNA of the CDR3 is TGTGCCAGCACCGAAACAGGGGCGAACGAGCAGTACTTC.

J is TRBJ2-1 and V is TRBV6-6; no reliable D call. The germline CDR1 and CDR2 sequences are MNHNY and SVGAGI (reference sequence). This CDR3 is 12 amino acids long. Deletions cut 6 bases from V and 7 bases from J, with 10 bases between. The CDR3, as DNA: TGTGCCAGCAGGAATAGTTGGAATGAGCAGTTCTTC. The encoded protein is CASRNSWNEQFF.

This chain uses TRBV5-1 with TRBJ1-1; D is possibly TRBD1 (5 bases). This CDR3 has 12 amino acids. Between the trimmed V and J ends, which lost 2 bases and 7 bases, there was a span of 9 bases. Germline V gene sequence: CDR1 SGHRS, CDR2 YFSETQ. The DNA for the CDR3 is TGCGCCAGCAGCTTCCCAGGGTTTGAAGCTTTCTTT. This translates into CASSFPGFEAFF.

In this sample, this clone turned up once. The CDR3 region has the DNA TGTGCCTGGAGTGGACGCCTAAGGGAAAAACTGTTTTTT. Translating it yields CAWSGRLREKLFF. The chain combines TRBV30 with TRBJ1-4; D gene unclear. The CDR3 extends over 13 amino acids. In germline, CDR1 is GTSNPN, CDR2 SVGIG (reference sequence). The V gene lost 1 base and the J gene lost 8 bases, with 11 bases spanning the gap.

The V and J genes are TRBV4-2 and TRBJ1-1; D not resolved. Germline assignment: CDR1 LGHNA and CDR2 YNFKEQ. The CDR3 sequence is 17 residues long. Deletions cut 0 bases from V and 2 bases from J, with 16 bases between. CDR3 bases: TGTGCCAGCAGCCAAGAAGGTTTTTTGGACCGAAACACTGAAGCTTTCTTT. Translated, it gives CASSQEGFLDRNTEAFF.

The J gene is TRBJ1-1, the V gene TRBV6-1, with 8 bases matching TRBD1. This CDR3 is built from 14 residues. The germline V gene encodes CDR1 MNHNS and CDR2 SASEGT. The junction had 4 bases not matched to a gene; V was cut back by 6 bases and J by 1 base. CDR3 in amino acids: CASRRTGKNTEAFF. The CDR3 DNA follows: TGTGCCAGCAGGAGGACAGGGAAGAACACTGAAGCTTTCTTT.

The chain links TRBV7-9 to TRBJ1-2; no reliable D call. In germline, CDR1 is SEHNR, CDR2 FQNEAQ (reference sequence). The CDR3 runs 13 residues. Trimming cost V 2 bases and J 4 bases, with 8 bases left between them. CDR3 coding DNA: TGTGCCAGCAGCTTACCGACGACCTATGGCTACACCTTC. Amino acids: CASSLPTTYGYTF. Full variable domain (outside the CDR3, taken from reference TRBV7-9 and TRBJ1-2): DTGVSQNPRHKITKRGQNVTFRCDPISEHNRLYWYRQTLGQGPEFLTYFQNEAQLEKSRLLSDRFSAERPKGSFSTLEIQRTEQGDSAMYLCASSLPTTYGYTFGSGTRLTVV.

The CDR3 reads CAISGGTGNNQPQHF. For the CDR3, the DNA is TGTGCCATCAGTGGAGGGACAGGGAACAATCAGCCCCAGCATTTT. The chain links TRBV10-3 to TRBJ1-5, with 9 nucleotides matching TRBD1. Per germline, CDR1 ENHRY and CDR2 SYGVKD. The J segment lost 3 bases and the V segment lost 4 bases, leaving 4 bases of the junction unmatched. The CDR3 covers 15 residues.

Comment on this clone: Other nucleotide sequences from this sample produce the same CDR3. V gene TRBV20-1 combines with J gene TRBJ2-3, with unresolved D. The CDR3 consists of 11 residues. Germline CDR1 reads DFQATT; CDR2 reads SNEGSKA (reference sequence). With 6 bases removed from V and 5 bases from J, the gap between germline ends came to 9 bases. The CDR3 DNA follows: TGCAGTGCAAGGGTTGGAGATACGCAGTATTTT. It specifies CSARVGDTQYF.

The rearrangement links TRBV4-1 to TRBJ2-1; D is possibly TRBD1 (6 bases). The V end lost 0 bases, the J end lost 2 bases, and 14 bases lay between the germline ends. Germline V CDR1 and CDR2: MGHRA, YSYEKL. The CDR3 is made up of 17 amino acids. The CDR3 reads CASSQDRGTVTYNEQFF. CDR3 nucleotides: TGCGCCAGCAGCCAAGATAGGGGGACGGTGACCTACAATGAGCAGTTCTTC.

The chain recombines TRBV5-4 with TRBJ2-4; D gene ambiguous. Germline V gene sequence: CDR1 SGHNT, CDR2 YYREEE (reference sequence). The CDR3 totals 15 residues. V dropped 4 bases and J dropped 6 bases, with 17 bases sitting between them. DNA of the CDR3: TGTGCCAGCAGCCCCGGCCCAAGAGAAGGAAACATTCAGTACTTC. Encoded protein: CASSPGPREGNIQYF.

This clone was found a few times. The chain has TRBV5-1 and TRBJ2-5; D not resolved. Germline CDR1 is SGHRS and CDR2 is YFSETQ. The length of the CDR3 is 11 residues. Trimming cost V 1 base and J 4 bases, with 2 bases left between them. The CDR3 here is CASSLLETQYF. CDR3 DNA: TGCGCCAGCAGCTTGCTAGAGACCCAGTACTTC.

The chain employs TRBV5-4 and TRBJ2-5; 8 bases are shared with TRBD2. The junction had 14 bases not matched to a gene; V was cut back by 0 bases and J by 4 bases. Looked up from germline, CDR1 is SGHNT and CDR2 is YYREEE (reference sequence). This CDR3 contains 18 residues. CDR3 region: CASSLGSGGPGMRETQYF. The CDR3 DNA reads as TGTGCCAGCAGCTTGGGAAGCGGGGGTCCTGGCATGAGAGAGACCCAGTACTTC.

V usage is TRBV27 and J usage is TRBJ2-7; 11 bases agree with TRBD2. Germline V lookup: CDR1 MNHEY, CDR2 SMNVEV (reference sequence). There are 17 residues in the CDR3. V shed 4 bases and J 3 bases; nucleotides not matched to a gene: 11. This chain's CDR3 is CASSSTPTSGSVYEQYF. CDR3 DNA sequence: TGTGCCAGCAGTTCGACCCCAACTAGCGGGAGCGTCTACGAGCAGTACTTC.

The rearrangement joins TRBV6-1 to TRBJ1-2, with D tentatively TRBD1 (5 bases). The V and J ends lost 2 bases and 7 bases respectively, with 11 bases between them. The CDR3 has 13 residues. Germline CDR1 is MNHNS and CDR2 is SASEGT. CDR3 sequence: CASSEIFGGGYTF. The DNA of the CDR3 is TGTGCCAGCAGTGAAATATTTGGGGGTGGCTACACCTTC.